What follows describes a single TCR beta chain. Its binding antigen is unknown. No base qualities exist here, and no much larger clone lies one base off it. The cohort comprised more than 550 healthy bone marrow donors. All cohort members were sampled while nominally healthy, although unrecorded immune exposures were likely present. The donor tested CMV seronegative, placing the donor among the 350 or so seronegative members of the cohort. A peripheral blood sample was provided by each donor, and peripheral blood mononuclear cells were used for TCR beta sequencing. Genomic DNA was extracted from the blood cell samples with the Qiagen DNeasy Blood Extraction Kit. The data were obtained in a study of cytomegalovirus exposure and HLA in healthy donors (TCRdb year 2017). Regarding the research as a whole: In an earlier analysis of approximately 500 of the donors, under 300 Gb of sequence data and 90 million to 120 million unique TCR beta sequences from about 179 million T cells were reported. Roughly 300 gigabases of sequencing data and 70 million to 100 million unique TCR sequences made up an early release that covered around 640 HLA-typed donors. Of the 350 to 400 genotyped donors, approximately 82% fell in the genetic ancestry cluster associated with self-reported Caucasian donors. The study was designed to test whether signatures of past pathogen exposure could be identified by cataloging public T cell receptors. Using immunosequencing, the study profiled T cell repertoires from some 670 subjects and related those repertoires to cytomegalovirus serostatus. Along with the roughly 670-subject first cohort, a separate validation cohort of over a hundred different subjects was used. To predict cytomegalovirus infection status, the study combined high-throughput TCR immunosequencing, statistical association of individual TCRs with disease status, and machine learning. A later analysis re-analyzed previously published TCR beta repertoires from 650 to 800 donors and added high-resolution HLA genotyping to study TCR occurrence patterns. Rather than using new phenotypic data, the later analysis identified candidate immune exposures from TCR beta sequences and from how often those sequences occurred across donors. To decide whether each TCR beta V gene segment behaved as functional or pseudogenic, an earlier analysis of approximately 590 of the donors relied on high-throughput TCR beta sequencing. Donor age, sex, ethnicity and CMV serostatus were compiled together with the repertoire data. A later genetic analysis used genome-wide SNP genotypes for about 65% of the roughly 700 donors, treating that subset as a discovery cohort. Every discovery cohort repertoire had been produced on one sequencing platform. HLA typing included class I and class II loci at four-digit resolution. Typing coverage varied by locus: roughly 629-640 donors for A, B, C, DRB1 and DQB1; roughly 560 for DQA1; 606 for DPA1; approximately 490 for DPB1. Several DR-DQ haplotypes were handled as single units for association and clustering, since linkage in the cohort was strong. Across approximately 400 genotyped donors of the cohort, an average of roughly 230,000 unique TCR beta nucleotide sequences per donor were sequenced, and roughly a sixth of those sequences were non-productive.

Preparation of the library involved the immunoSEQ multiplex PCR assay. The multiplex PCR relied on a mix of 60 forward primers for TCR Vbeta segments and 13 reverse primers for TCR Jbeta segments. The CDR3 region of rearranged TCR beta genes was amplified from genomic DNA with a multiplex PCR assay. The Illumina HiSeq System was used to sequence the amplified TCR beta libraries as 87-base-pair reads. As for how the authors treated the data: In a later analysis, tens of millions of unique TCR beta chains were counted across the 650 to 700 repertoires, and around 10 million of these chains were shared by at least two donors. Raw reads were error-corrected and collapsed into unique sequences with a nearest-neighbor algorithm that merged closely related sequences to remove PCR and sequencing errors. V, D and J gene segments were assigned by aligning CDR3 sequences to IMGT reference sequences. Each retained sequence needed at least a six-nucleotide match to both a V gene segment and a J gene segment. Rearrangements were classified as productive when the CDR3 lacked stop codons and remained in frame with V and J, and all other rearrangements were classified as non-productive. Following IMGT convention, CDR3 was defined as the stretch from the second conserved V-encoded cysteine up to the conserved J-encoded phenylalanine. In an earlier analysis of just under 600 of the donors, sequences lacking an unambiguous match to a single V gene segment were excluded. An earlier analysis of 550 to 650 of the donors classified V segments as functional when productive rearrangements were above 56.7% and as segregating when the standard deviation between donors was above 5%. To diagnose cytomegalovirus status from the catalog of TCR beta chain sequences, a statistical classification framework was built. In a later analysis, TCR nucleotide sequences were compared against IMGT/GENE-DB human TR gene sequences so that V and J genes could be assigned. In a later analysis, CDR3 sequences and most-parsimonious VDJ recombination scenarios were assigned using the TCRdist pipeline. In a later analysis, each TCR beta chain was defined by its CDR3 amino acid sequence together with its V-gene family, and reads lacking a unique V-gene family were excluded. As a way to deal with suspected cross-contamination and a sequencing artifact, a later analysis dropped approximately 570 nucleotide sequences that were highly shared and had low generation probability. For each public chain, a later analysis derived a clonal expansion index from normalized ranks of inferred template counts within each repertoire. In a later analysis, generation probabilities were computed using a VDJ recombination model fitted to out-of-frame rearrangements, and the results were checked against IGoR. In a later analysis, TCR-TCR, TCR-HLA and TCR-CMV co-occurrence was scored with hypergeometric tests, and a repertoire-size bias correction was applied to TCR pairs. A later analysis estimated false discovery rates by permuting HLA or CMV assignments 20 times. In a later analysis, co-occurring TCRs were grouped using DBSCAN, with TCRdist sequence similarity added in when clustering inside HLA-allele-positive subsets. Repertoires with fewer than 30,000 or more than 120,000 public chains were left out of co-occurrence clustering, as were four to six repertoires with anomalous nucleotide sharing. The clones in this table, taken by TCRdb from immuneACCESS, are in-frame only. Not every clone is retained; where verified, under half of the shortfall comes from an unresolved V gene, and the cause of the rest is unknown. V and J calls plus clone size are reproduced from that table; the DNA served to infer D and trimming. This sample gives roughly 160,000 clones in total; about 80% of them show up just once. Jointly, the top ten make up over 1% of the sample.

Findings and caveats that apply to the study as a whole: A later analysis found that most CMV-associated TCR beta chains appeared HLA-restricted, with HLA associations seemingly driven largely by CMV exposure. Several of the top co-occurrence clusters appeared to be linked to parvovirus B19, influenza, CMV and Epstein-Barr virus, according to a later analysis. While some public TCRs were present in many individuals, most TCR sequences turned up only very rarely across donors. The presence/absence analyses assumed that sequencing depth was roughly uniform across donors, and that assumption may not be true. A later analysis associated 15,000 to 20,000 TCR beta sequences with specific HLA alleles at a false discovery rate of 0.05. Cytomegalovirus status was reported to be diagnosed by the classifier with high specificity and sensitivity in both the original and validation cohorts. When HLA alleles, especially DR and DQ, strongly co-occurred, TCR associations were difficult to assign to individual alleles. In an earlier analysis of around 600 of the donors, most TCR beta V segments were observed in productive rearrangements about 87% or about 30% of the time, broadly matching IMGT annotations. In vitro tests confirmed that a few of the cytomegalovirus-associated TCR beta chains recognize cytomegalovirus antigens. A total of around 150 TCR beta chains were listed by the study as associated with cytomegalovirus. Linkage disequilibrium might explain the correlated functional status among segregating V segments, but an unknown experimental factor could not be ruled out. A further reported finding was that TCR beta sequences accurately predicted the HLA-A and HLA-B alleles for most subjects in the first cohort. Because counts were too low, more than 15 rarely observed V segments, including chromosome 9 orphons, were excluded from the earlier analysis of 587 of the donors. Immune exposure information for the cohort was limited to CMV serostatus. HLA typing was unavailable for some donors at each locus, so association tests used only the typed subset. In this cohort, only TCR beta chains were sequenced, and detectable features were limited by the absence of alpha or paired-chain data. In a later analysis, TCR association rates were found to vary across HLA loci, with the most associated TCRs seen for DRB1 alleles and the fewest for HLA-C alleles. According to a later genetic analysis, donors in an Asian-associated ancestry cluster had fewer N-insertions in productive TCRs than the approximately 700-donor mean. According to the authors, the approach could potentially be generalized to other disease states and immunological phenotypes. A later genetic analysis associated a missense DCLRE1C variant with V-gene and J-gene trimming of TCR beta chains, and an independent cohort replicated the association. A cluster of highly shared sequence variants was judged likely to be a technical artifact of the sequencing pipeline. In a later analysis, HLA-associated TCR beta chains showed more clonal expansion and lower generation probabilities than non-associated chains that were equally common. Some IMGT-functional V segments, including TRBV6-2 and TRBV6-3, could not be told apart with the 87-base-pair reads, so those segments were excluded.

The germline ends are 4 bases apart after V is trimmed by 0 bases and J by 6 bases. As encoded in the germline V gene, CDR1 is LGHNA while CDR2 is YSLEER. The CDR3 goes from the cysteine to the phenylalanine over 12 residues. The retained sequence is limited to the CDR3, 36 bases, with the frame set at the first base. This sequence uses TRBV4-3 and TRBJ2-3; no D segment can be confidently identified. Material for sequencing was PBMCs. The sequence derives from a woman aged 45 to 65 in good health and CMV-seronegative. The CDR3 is CASSQESDTQYF. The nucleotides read TGCGCCAGCAGCCAAGAATCGGATACGCAGTATTTT.